This TCR beta chain was identified during a study of Ad26.COV2.S vaccination and SARS-CoV-2 variants (dated by TCRdb to the early 2020s). Looking at the study overall: Vaccine-arm donors were drawn from COV1001, a multicentre, randomized, double-blind, placebo-controlled phase I-IIa trial of Ad26.COV2.S in healthy adults. Ad26.COV2.S was given intramuscularly at 5x10^10 or 1x10^11 viral particles, as a single shot or as two shots 56 days apart. TCRbeta repertoire sequencing was used to assess the specificity and breadth of SARS-CoV-2-reactive T cell receptors after Ad26.COV2.S vaccination. The TCR-sequenced set comprised about 32 samples: about 19 Ad26.COV2.S vaccine recipients, 5 placebo recipients and 8 SARS-CoV-2 convalescent individuals. Trial participants were randomized into five groups of five: low-dose or high-dose Ad26.COV2.S given once or twice, or placebo on both occasions. Investigators did not know the trial group allocation while performing experiments and assessing outcomes. The full study reports these points: Higher spike-specific TCR breadth was observed in Ad26.COV2.S recipients than in placebo recipients (P = 0.0014). Vaccine and placebo recipients had similar non-spike TCR breadth, a finding consistent with the vaccine containing only spike. It was noted by the authors that total T cell responses may have been underestimated by the TCR breadth and depth analyses. After vaccination, spike-specific CD8+ and CD4+ T cell responses were reported to show substantial breadth. The study was not powered to compare responses between vaccine doses or regimens.

About this clone: Its antigen is currently not known. Per-base quality was not reported, and no clone a single base away is much larger than it.

The immunoSEQ Assay was the method used to sequence TCRbeta CDR3 regions. After extraction, genomic DNA underwent amplification by bias-controlled multiplex PCR, followed by high-throughput sequencing. The published analysis was carried out like this. Collapsing and filtering of sequences were performed to quantify the absolute abundance of each unique TCRbeta CDR3 region. T cell fraction was estimated by normalization of TCRbeta template counts to usable DNA, with usable DNA being measured through amplification of reference genes present in all nucleated cells. Repertoire TCRs were annotated as SARS-CoV-2-specific by exact matching of V gene, CDR3 amino acid sequence and J gene to a known reactive TCR set. The reference SARS-CoV-2 TCR set came from MIRA and was filtered for enrichment in COVID-19-positive ImmuneCODE repertoires, removing public or cross-reactive TCRs. Using the MIRA antigens, annotated TCRs were further analysed by specific ORF or by position within an ORF. Breadth was defined as annotated unique rearrangements over total unique productive rearrangements; depth was the summed frequency of those rearrangements. Group comparisons of TCR breadth used two-sided Wilcoxon rank-sum tests. TCRdb retrieved this table from immuneACCESS and kept in-frame rearrangements only. Not all clones are present; in checked studies, unresolved V genes account for under half, and no reason is known for the remainder. V and J calls plus clone size are reproduced from that table; the DNA served to infer D and trimming. Across this sample there are roughly 510,000 clones, with roughly 85% seen only once. Clones ranked in the top ten supply about 13% of the sample.

The treatment or condition label here, explained by the study, means: roughly 18 received Ad26.COV2.S at low or high dose, single or two shots; 5 received placebo; per-sample allocation not given. For vaccine and placebo recipients, repertoires were sequenced using samples collected on day 63 after the first injection. Between 29 July and 7 August 2020, Cohort 1b enrolled 20 to 30 adults aged 18-55 years at one site in Boston, USA. Ad26.COV2.S was a replication-incompetent adenovirus type 26 vector expressing a prefusion-stabilized SARS-CoV-2 spike protein from the original Wuhan strain. The CDR3, cysteine through phenylalanine, is 15 amino acids long. CDR3 DNA only is kept here, 45 bases in frame from base 1. V loses 2 bases at its end and J loses 2 bases; junction bases beyond the gene matches: 5. CDR1 and CDR2, looked up from the germline V gene, are SGHVS and FQNEAQ.

This sequence was found in a person between 18 and 60 years old who received the Ad26.COV2.S COVID-19 vaccine or a placebo. The sequence links TRBV7-8 to TRBJ2-7, with 8 bases in between that match TRBD1. The starting material was peripheral blood, obtained in a trial of Ad26.COV2.S vaccine versus placebo. The CDR3 protein is CASSLPTTGAYEQYF. Read as DNA, the sequence is TGTGCCAGCAGCTTACCTACGACAGGGGCCTACGAGCAGTACTTC.